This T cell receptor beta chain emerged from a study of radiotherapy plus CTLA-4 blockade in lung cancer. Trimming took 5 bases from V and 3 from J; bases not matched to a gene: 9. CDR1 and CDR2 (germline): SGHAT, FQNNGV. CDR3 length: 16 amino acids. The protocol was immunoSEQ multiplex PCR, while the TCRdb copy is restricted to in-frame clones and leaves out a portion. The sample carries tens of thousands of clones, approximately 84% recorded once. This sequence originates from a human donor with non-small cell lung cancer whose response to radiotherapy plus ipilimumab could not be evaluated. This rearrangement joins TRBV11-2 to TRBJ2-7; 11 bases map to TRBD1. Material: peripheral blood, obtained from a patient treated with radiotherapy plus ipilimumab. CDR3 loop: CASSITMGTGGYEQYF. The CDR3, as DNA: TGTGCCAGCAGCATAACGATGGGGACAGGGGGCTACGAGCAGTACTTC.